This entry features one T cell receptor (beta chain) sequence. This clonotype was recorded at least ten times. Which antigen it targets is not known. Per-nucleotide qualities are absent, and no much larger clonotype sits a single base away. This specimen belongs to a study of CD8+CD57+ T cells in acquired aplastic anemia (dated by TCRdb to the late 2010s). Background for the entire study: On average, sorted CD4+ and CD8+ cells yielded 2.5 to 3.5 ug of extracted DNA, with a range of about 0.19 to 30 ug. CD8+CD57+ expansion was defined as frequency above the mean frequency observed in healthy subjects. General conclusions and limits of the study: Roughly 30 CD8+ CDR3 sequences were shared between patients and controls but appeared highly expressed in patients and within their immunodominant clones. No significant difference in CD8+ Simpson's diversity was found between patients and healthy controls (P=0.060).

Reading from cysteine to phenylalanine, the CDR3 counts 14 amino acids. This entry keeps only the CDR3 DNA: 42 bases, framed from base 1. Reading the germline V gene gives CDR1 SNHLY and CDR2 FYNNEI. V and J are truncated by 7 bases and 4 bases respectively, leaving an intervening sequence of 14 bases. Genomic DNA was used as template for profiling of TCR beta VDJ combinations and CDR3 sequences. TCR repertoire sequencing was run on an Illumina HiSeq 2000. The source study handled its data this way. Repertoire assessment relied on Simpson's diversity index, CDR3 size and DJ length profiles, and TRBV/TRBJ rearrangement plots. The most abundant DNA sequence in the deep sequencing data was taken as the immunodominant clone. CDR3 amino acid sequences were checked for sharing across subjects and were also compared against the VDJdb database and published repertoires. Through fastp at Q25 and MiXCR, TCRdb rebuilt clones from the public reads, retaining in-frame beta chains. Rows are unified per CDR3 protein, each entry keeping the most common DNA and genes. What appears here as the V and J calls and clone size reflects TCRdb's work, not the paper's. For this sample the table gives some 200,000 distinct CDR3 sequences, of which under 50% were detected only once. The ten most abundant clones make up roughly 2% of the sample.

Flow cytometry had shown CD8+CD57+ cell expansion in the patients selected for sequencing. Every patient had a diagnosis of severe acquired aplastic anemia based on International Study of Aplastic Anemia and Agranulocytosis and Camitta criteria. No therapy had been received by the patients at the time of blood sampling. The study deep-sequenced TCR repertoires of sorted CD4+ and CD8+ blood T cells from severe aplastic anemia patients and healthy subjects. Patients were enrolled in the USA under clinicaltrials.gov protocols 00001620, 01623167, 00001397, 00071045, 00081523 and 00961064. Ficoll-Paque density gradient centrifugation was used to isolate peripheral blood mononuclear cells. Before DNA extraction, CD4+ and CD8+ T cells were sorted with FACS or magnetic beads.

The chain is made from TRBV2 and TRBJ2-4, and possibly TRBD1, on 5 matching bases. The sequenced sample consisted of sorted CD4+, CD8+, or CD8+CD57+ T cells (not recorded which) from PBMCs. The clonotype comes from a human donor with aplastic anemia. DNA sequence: TGTGCCAGCAACCAGGGCACGGCGAAAAACATTCAGTACTTC. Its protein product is CASNQGTAKNIQYF.